Only a few counts were recorded for the clone carrying this TCR beta chain. The sample comes from a study of T-cell reconstitution after alpha-beta-depleted transplantation in children. Deletions cut 3 bases from V and 3 bases from J, with 13 bases between. Germline values: CDR1 MNHEY, CDR2 SMNVEV (reference sequence). This CDR3 region has 15 residues. This sample's TCRbeta library carried unique molecular identifier barcodes. TCRdb recomputed calls from the PCR reads with MiXCR, one row per CDR3 protein. The table records some 590,000 distinct CDR3 sequences, 10% of them present only once. This TCR derives from a human donor who donated a stem cell graft to a child with acute myeloid leukemia. The starting material was PBMCs from the stem cell graft donor, obtained from the stem cell graft. The chain joins TRBV27 to TRBJ2-3; the D gene is possibly TRBD1 (5 bases). CDR3 bases: TGTGCCAGCAGTTTTCCAGGGTTAGGTACAGATACGCAGTATTTT. Translated, it gives CASSFPGLGTDTQYF.